This T cell receptor (beta chain) was profiled in a study of identical twins. Each CDR3 protein is one row after TCRdb ran MiXCR on the 5' RACE reads. The table records about 530,000 distinct CDR3 sequences, over 12% of them present only once. V lost 8 bases and J lost 0, with 16 bases in between. The CDR3 sequence is 14 residues long. Per the germline V gene, CDR1 is SQVTM and CDR2 is ANQGSEA. A further study also used this sample, focusing on yellow fever vaccine responses in identical twins.

This TCR was sampled from a woman younger than 35 in good health. The sample comprised CD4+ T cells sorted from blood. The gene calls are TRBV29-1 and TRBJ1-1; D not resolved. Here the CDR3 DNA reads TGCAGCACTGGAATGGGGAGTATGAACACTGAAGCTTTCTTT. Its translation: CSTGMGSMNTEAFF.